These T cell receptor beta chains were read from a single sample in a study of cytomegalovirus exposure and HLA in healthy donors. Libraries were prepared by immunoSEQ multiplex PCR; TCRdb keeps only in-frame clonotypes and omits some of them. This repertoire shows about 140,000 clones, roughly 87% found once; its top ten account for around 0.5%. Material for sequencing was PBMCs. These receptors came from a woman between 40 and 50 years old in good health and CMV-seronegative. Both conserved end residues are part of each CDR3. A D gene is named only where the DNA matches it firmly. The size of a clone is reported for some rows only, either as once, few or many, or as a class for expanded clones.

CDR3nt: TGTGCCAGCCGAGGGCGAAGTGGAAGCACCATATATTTT; CDR3aa: CASRGRSGSTIYF; d_gene: -; j_gene: TRBJ1-3; abundance: -; v_gene: TRBV2
CDR3nt: TGTGCCATCAGTGCGGCCGGGGCTAGCGGGAGTATATCTTACGAGCAGTACTTC; CDR3aa: CAISAAGASGSISYEQYF; d_gene: TRBD2; j_gene: TRBJ2-7; abundance: -; v_gene: TRBV10-3
CDR3nt: TGTGCCAGCAGCAAGACTTCATATACGCAGTATTTT; CDR3aa: CASSKTSYTQYF; d_gene: -; j_gene: TRBJ2-3; abundance: -; v_gene: TRBV5-8
CDR3nt: TGTGCCTGGGGGTCACAGGGGAACACCGGGGAGCTGTTTTTT; CDR3aa: CAWGSQGNTGELFF; d_gene: -; j_gene: TRBJ2-2; abundance: -; v_gene: TRBV30
CDR3nt: TGTGCCAGCAGGATAGGGGTTGCAAAAGACTTC; CDR3aa: CASRIGVAKDF; d_gene: -; j_gene: TRBJ2-7; abundance: -; v_gene: TRBV28
CDR3nt: TGTGCCTGGAGTGGAGGGTATGGTCAGCCCCAGCATTTT; CDR3aa: CAWSGGYGQPQHF; d_gene: -; j_gene: TRBJ1-5; abundance: -; v_gene: TRBV30
CDR3nt: TGTGCCAGCAGTCTCGACTCCGGGACAGGGGGCAGGGATGAGCAGTTCTTC; CDR3aa: CASSLDSGTGGRDEQFF; d_gene: TRBD1; j_gene: TRBJ2-1; abundance: -; v_gene: TRBV28
CDR3nt: TGCGCCAGCAGCTTGGAGGGGCAGGGAAACACCGGGGAGCTGTTTTTT; CDR3aa: CASSLEGQGNTGELFF; d_gene: -; j_gene: TRBJ2-2; abundance: -; v_gene: TRBV5-1
CDR3nt: TGTGCCAGCAGTTATCCAGGGGACCTACGCGAGCAGTACTTC; CDR3aa: CASSYPGDLREQYF; d_gene: -; j_gene: TRBJ2-7; abundance: -; v_gene: TRBV5-4
CDR3nt: TGTGCCAGCAGTTCAAGTAGCGGGAACTCAGATACGCAGTATTTT; CDR3aa: CASSSSSGNSDTQYF; d_gene: TRBD2; j_gene: TRBJ2-3; abundance: -; v_gene: TRBV28
CDR3nt: TGTGCCAGCAGCTTAGTTCGGGGGGAGGGGCTGCGCGAGCAGTACTTC; CDR3aa: CASSLVRGEGLREQYF; d_gene: TRBD2; j_gene: TRBJ2-7; abundance: -; v_gene: TRBV11-2
CDR3nt: TGTGCCAGCAGTTACGGAGGACTAGCGGGAGGCGGGGAGCAGTTCTTC; CDR3aa: CASSYGGLAGGGEQFF; d_gene: TRBD2; j_gene: TRBJ2-1; abundance: -; v_gene: TRBV6-5
CDR3nt: TGTGCCAGCAGTGTCCAGGGGGATAATCAGCCCCAGCATTTT; CDR3aa: CASSVQGDNQPQHF; d_gene: TRBD1; j_gene: TRBJ1-5; abundance: -; v_gene: TRBV6-5
CDR3nt: TGTGCCAGCAGTTTTAGCGGGTACGAGCAGTACTTC; CDR3aa: CASSFSGYEQYF; d_gene: TRBD2; j_gene: TRBJ2-7; abundance: -; v_gene: TRBV27
CDR3nt: TGTGCCAGCAGCGTGGATAGCGGGAGGGCCGGTGATACGCAGTATTTT; CDR3aa: CASSVDSGRAGDTQYF; d_gene: TRBD2; j_gene: TRBJ2-3; abundance: few; v_gene: TRBV9
CDR3nt: TGTGCCAGCAGCAACCTATCCCGGGACAGTGGGGGAGAGACCCAGTACTTC; CDR3aa: CASSNLSRDSGGETQYF; d_gene: -; j_gene: TRBJ2-5; abundance: -; v_gene: TRBV21-1
CDR3nt: TGTGCCAGCAGCCTTGCCCCCGGGACAGGCGCTCAGCCCCAGCATTTT; CDR3aa: CASSLAPGTGAQPQHF; d_gene: TRBD1; j_gene: TRBJ1-5; abundance: -; v_gene: TRBV28
CDR3nt: TGTGCCAGCAGTCTTTCTTTATCTATACCGCAGTTCTTC; CDR3aa: CASSLSLSIPQFF; d_gene: -; j_gene: TRBJ2-1; abundance: -; v_gene: TRBV2
CDR3nt: TGTGCCAGCAGTCCACCTGACAGGGCGTACGAGCAGTACTTC; CDR3aa: CASSPPDRAYEQYF; d_gene: TRBD1; j_gene: TRBJ2-7; abundance: once; v_gene: TRBV28
CDR3nt: TGTGCCAGCAGCCGCGGACAGGGACCCTACAATGAGCAGTTCTTC; CDR3aa: CASSRGQGPYNEQFF; d_gene: TRBD1; j_gene: TRBJ2-1; abundance: -; v_gene: TRBV11-3
CDR3nt: TGTGCCAGCAGTCATTTGCGGTTCGAGACCCAGTACTTC; CDR3aa: CASSHLRFETQYF; d_gene: -; j_gene: TRBJ2-5; abundance: -; v_gene: TRBV27
CDR3nt: TGCGCCAGCAGAAGGACAGCGAACACCGGGGAGCTGTTTTTT; CDR3aa: CASRRTANTGELFF; d_gene: -; j_gene: TRBJ2-2; abundance: -; v_gene: TRBV10-2
CDR3nt: TGTGCCAGCAGTGATACAGGCTCCTACGAGCAGTACTTC; CDR3aa: CASSDTGSYEQYF; d_gene: -; j_gene: TRBJ2-7; abundance: -; v_gene: TRBV2
CDR3nt: TGTGCCAGCAGTTACTCAGGGGGCTCCCAAGAGACCCAGTACTTC; CDR3aa: CASSYSGGSQETQYF; d_gene: TRBD1; j_gene: TRBJ2-5; abundance: -; v_gene: TRBV6-5
CDR3nt: TGTGCCAGCAGGGCAATGACAGGGGACACCGGGGAGCTGTTTTTT; CDR3aa: CASRAMTGDTGELFF; d_gene: TRBD1; j_gene: TRBJ2-2; abundance: -; v_gene: TRBV6-1
CDR3nt: TGTGCCAGCAGCGTAGGAAGCGTTTCCGAGCAGTACTTC; CDR3aa: CASSVGSVSEQYF; d_gene: -; j_gene: TRBJ2-7; abundance: -; v_gene: TRBV9
CDR3nt: TGTGCCACCAGCAGGCCGGGGGTCCCCGGGATGGTGAAGACCCAGTACTTC; CDR3aa: CATSRPGVPGMVKTQYF; d_gene: -; j_gene: TRBJ2-5; abundance: -; v_gene: TRBV15
CDR3nt: TGTGCCAGCAGCTATGGGAGTCTGAACACTGAAGCTTTCTTT; CDR3aa: CASSYGSLNTEAFF; d_gene: -; j_gene: TRBJ1-1; abundance: few; v_gene: TRBV7-2
CDR3nt: TGCGCCAGCAGCCCAGTCCGACTAGCGGGGGCACAAGAGACCCAGTACTTC; CDR3aa: CASSPVRLAGAQETQYF; d_gene: TRBD2; j_gene: TRBJ2-5; abundance: -; v_gene: TRBV4-1
CDR3nt: TGTGCCAGCAGTCGCGGACAGGGAGGAGCCGATACGCAGTATTTT; CDR3aa: CASSRGQGGADTQYF; d_gene: TRBD1; j_gene: TRBJ2-3; abundance: -; v_gene: TRBV28
CDR3nt: TGCAGCGTTGAGAGGCTAGCGGGGCCCGGGGAGCTGTTTTTT; CDR3aa: CSVERLAGPGELFF; d_gene: TRBD2; j_gene: TRBJ2-2; abundance: -; v_gene: TRBV29-1
CDR3nt: TGTGCCAGCAGTTACCCCGATGACAGGGAAGGACAGCCCCAGCATTTT; CDR3aa: CASSYPDDREGQPQHF; d_gene: TRBD1; j_gene: TRBJ1-5; abundance: -; v_gene: TRBV6-5
CDR3nt: TGTGCCAGCTCACCGGGGCAGGGACAAGAGACCCAGTACTTC; CDR3aa: CASSPGQGQETQYF; d_gene: -; j_gene: TRBJ2-5; abundance: -; v_gene: TRBV18
CDR3nt: TGTGCCAGCAGCTTTGCTGCGGGCTACACCTTC; CDR3aa: CASSFAAGYTF; d_gene: -; j_gene: TRBJ1-2; abundance: -; v_gene: TRBV7-9
CDR3nt: TGCGCCAGCAGCCGCGGGGGAAGAGGCATGAACACTGAAGCTTTCTTT; CDR3aa: CASSRGGRGMNTEAFF; d_gene: -; j_gene: TRBJ1-1; abundance: -; v_gene: TRBV5-1
CDR3nt: TGTGCCAGCAGCCCTGGACACAGCTCTGGGGCCAACGTCCTGACTTTC; CDR3aa: CASSPGHSSGANVLTF; d_gene: -; j_gene: TRBJ2-6; abundance: -; v_gene: TRBV7-6
CDR3nt: TGTGCCAGCGGGCAGGACTATGGCTACACCTTC; CDR3aa: CASGQDYGYTF; d_gene: -; j_gene: TRBJ1-2; abundance: few; v_gene: TRBV5-4
CDR3nt: TGTGCCAGCATTCCAGCGGGATCGAGCTCCTACGAGCAGTACTTC; CDR3aa: CASIPAGSSSYEQYF; d_gene: TRBD2; j_gene: TRBJ2-7; abundance: -; v_gene: TRBV28
CDR3nt: TGTGCCAGCAGTCCCCAGGGGCTTCAAGAGACCCAGTACTTC; CDR3aa: CASSPQGLQETQYF; d_gene: -; j_gene: TRBJ2-5; abundance: -; v_gene: TRBV28
CDR3nt: TGTGCCAGCAGCTACGACAGGGAAGGAAACACCATATATTTT; CDR3aa: CASSYDREGNTIYF; d_gene: TRBD1; j_gene: TRBJ1-3; abundance: -; v_gene: TRBV7-9
CDR3nt: TGCGCCAGCAGCTTGATCCTAGCGGGAGGGGGGGAGACCCAGTACTTC; CDR3aa: CASSLILAGGGETQYF; d_gene: TRBD2; j_gene: TRBJ2-5; abundance: few; v_gene: TRBV5-1